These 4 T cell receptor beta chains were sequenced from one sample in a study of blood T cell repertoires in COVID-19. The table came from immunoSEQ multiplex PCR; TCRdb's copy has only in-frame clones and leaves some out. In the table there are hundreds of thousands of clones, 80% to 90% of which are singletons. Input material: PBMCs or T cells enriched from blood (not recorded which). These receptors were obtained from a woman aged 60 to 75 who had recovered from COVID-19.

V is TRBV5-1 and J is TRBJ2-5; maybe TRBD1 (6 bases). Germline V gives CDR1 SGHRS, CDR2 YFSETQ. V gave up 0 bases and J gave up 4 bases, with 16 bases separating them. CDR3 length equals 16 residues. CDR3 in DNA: TGCGCCAGCAGCTTGGTTTCAGGGGCCGTTGGAGAGACCCAGTACTTC. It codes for CASSLVSGAVGETQYF.

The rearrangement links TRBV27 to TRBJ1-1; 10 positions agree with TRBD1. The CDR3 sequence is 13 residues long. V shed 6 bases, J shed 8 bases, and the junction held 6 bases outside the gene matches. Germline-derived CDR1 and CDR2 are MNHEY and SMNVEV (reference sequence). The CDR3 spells CASSRDRGEEAFF. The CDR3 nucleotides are TGTGCCAGCAGCCGGGACAGGGGTGAGGAAGCTTTCTTT.

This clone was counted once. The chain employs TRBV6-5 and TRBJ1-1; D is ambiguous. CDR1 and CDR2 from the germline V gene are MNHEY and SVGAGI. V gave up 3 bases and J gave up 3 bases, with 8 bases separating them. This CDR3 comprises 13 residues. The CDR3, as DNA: TGTGCCAGCAGTTATCCCGGGTACACTGAAGCTTTCTTT. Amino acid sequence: CASSYPGYTEAFF.

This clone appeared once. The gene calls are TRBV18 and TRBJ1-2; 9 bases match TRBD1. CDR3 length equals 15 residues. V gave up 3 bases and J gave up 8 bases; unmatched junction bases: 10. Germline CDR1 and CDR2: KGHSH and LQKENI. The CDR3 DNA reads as TGTGCCAGCTCACCGGGGACAGGGAGGGAGTACGGCTACACCTTC. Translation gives CASSPGTGREYGYTF.